This T cell receptor (beta chain) was obtained from a study of blood T cell repertoires in COVID-19. Overall study: The United States, Italy and Spain supplied acute and convalescent COVID-19 samples.

The germline V gene encodes CDR1 LNHDA and CDR2 SQIVND (reference sequence). This CDR3 contains 13 residues. Trimming pared 7 bases from V and 2 bases from J, leaving 12 bases between. Here immunoSEQ multiplex PCR was the method, and the copy in TCRdb shows in-frame clones only, minus some. There are 250,000 to 300,000 clones in the sample; approximately 85% occur only once, and about 0.8% lies in the top ten. The sequenced sample was peripheral blood. The TCR comes from a woman in her 30s with acute or convalescent COVID-19. The chain combines TRBV19 with TRBJ2-7; D perhaps matches TRBD2 (5 bases). The CDR3: CASTRGVTYEQYF. CDR3 DNA: TGTGCCAGTACCCGGGGAGTCACCTACGAGCAGTACTTC.